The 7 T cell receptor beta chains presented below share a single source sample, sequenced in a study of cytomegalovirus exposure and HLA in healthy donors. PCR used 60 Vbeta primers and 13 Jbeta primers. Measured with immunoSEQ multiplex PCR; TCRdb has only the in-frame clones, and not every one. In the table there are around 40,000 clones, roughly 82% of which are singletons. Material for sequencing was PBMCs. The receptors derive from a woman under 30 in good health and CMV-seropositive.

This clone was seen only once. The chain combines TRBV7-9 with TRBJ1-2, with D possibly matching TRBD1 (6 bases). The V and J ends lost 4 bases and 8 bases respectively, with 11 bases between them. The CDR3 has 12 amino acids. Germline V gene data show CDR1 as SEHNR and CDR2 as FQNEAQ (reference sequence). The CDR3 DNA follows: TGTGCCAGCAGCTCGACAGGTTGGGGCTACACCTTC. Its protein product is CASSSTGWGYTF. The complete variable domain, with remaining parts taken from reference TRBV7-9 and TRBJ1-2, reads DTGVSQNPRHKITKRGQNVTFRCDPISEHNRLYWYRQTLGQGPEFLTYFQNEAQLEKSRLLSDRFSAERPKGSFSTLEIQRTEQGDSAMYLCASSSTGWGYTFGSGTRLTVV.

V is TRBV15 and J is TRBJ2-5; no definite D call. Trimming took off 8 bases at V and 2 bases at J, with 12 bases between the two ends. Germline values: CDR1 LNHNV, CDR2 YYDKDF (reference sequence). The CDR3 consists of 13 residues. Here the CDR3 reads CATQLPEQETQYF. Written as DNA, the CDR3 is TGTGCCACCCAATTACCAGAACAAGAGACCCAGTACTTC.

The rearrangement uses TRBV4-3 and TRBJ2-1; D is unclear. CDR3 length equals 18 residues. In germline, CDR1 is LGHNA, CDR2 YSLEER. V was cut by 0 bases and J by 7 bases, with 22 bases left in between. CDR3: CASSQDFNDPEAGNEQFF. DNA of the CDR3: TGCGCCAGCAGCCAAGACTTTAACGACCCCGAGGCTGGAAATGAGCAGTTCTTC.

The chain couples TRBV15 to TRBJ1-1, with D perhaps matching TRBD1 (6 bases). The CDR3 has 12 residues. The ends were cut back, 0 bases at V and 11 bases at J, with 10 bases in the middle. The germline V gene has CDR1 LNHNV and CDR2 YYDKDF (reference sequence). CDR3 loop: CATSREQGSAFF. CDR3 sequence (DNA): TGTGCCACCAGCAGAGAACAGGGATCGGCTTTCTTT. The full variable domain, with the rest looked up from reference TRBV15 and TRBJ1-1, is DAMVIQNPRYQVTQFGKPVTLSCSQTLNHNVMYWYQQKSSQAPKLLFHYYDKDFNNEADTPDNFQSRRPNTSFCFLDIRSPGLGDTAMYLCATSREQGSAFFGQGTRLTVV.

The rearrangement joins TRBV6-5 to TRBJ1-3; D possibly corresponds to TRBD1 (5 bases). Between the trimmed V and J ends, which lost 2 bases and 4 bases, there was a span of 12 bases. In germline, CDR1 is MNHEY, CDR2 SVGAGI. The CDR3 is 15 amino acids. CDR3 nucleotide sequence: TGTGCCAGCAGTTACGACGCGACAGCCGGAAACACCATATATTTT. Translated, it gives CASSYDATAGNTIYF.

The CDR3 coding sequence is TGTGCCAGCAGCGAATGGGCAGGGATGAACACTGAAGCTTTCTTT. Translating it yields CASSEWAGMNTEAFF. The chain uses TRBV21-1 and TRBJ1-1; the table's TRBD1 call for D was not verified on the DNA. TRBV21-1 is an annotated pseudogene. CDR3 length: 15 amino acids.

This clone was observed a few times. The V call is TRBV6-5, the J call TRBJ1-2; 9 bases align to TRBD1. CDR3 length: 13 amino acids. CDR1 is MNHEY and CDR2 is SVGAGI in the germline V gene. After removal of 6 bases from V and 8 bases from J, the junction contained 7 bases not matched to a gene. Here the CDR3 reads CASSSQGAHGYTF. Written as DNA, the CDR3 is TGTGCCAGCAGCTCACAGGGGGCGCACGGCTACACCTTC.